The table lists the clone carrying this T cell receptor beta chain with many counts. Germline V CDR1 and CDR2: SGHTA, FQGNSA. The CDR3 length is 13 residues. Between the trimmed V and J ends, which lost 2 bases and 5 bases, there was a span of 7 bases. The data stem from a study of human T cells and chemical hapten exposure. Each CDR3 protein gets one entry after TCRdb re-called the RACE reads with MiXCR. The sample has some 42,000 distinct CDR3 sequences, just under 9% seen once. Time point specified: patch test 2, 6 weeks after DPC sensitization. This sample's treatment: therapeutic diphenylcyclopropenone sensitization with weekly scalp DPC.

The material sequenced was whole blood, taken in connection with sensitization to the hapten diphenylcyclopropenone (DPC). The chain carries TRBV7-2 and TRBJ2-1; D uncertain. This sequence was found in a woman aged 40 to 50 with alopecia areata. Some clones in this sample may be carry-over from other donors' samples. This chain's CDR3 is CASSLPQHNEQFF. The CDR3 region has the DNA TGTGCCAGCAGCTTACCCCAGCACAATGAGCAGTTCTTC. The whole variable domain, filled in from reference TRBV7-2 and TRBJ2-1, reads GAGVSQSPSNKVTEKGKDVELRCDPISGHTALYWYRQSLGQGLEFLIYFQGNSAPDKSGLPSDRFSAERTGGSVSTLTIQRTQQEDSAVYLCASSLPQHNEQFFGPGTRLTVL.